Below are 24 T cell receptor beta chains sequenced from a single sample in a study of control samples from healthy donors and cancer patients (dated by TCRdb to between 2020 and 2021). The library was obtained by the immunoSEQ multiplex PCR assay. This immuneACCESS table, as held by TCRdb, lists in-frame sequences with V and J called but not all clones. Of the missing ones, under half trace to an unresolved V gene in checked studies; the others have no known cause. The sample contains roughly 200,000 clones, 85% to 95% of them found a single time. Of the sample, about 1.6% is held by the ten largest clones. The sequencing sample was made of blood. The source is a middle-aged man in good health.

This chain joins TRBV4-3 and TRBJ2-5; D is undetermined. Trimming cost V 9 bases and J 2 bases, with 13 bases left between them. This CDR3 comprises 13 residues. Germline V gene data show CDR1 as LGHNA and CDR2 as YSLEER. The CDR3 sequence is CARPSWAQETQYF. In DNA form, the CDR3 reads TGCGCCAGACCTTCATGGGCTCAAGAGACCCAGTACTTC.

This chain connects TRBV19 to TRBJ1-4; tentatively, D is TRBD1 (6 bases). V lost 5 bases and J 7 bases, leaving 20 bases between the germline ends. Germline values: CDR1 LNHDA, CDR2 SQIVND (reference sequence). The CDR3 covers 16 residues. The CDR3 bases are TGTGCCAGTAGTTCCTCAGGGGCAGGGAGAAGTGAAAAACTGTTTTTT. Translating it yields CASSSSGAGRSEKLFF. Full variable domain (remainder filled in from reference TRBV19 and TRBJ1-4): DGGITQSPKYLFRKEGQNVTLSCEQNLNHDAMYWYRQDPGQGLRLIYYSQIVNDFQKGDIAEGYSVSREKKESFPLTVTSAQKNPTAFYLCASSSSGAGRSEKLFFGSGTQLSVL.

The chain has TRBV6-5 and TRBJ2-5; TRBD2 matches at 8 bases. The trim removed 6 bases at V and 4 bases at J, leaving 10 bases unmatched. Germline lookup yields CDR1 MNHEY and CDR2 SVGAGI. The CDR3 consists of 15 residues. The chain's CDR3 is CASSLLRGGRETQYF. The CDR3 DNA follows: TGTGCCAGCAGCCTCCTCCGGGGGGGAAGAGAGACCCAGTACTTC.

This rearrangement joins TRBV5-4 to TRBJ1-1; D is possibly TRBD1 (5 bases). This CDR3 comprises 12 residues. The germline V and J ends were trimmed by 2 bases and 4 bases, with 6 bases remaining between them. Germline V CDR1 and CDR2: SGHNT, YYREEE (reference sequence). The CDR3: CASSFRGTEAFF. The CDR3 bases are TGTGCCAGCAGCTTTAGGGGCACTGAAGCTTTCTTT.

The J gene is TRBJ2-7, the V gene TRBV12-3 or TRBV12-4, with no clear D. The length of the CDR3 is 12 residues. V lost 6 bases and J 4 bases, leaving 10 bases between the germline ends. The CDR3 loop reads CASRLGGYEQYV. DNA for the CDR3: TGTGCCAGCAGGTTGGGCGGATACGAGCAGTACGTC.

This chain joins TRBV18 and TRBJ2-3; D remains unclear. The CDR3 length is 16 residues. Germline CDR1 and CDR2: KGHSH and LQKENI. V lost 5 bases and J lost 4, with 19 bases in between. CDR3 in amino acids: CASSVIQPQRADTQYF. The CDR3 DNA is TGTGCCAGCTCAGTCATCCAGCCACAAAGAGCAGATACGCAGTATTTT.

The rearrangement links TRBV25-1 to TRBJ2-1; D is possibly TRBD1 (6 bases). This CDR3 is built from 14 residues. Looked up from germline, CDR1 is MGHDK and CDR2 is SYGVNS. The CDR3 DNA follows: TGTGCTACTAAGGGGACATTGTCCTACAATGAGCAGTTCTTC. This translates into CATKGTLSYNEQFF.

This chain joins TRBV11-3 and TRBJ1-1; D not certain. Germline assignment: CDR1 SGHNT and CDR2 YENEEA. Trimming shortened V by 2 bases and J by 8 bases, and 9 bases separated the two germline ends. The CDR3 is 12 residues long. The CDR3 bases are TGTGCCAGCAGCTTAAGAGGAAAAGAAGCTTTCTTT. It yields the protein CASSLRGKEAFF.

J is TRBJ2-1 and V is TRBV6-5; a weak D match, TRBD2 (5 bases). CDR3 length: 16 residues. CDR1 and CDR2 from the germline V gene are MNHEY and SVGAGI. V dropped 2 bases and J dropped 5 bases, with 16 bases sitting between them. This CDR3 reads CASSYNREGANNEQFF. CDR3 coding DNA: TGTGCCAGCAGTTACAACCGGGAAGGTGCCAACAATGAGCAGTTCTTC.

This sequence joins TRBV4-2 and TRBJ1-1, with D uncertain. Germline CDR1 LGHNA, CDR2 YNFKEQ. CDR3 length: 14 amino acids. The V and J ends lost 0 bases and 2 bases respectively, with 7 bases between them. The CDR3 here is CASSQEGSNTEAFF. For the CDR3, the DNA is TGTGCCAGCAGCCAAGAGGGCAGTAACACTGAAGCTTTCTTT.

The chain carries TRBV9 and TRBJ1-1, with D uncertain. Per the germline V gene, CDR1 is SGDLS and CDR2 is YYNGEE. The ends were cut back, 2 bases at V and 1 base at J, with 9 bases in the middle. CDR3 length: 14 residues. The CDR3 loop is CASSVEVENTEAFF. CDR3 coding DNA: TGTGCCAGCAGCGTCGAGGTGGAGAACACTGAAGCTTTCTTT.

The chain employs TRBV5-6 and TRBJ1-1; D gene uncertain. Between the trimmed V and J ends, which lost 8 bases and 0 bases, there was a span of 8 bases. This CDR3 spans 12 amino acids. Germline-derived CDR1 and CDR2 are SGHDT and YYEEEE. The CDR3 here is CASFRVNTEAFF. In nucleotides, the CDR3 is TGTGCCAGTTTTAGGGTGAACACTGAAGCTTTCTTT.

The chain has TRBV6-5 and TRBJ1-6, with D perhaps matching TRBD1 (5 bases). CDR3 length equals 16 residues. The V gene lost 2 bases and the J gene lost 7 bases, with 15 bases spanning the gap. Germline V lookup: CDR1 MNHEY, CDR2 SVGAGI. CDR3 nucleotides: TGTGCCAGCAGTTACAAGGCTCCTCCAGGGAATTCACCCCTCCACTTT. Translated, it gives CASSYKAPPGNSPLHF.

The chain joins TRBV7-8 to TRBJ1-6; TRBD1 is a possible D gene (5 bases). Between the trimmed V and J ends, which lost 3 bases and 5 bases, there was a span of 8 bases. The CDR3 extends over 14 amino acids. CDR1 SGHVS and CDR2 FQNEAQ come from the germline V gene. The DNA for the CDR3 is TGTGCCAGCAGCTTTCAGGGTAATAATTCACCCCTCCACTTT. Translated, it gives CASSFQGNNSPLHF.

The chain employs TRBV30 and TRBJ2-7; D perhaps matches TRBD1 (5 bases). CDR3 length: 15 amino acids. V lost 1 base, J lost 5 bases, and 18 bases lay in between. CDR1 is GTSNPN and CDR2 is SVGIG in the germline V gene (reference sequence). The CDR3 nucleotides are TGTGCCTGGAGTGCAAAGGGGCCCCCTAAAAACGAGCAGTACTTC. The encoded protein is CAWSAKGPPKNEQYF. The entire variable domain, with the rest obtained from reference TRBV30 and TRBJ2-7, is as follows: SQTIHQWPATLVQPVGSPLSLECTVEGTSNPNLYWYRQAAGRGLQLLFYSVGIGQISSEVPQNLSASRPQDRQFILSSKKLLLSDSGFYLCAWSAKGPPKNEQYFGPGTRLTVT.

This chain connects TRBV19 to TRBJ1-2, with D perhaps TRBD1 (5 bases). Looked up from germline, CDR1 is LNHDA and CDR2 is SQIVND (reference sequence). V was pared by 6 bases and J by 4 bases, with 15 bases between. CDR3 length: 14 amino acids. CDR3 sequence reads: CASRLPGRGYGYTF. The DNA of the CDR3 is TGTGCCAGTAGGCTCCCGGGACGGGGCTATGGCTACACCTTC.

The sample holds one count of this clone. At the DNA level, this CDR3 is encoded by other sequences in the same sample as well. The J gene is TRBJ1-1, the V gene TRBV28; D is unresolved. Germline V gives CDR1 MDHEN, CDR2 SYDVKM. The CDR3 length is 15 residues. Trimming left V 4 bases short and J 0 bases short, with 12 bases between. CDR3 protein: CASSSTGGMNTEAFF. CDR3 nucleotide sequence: TGTGCCAGCAGTTCAACTGGAGGGATGAACACTGAAGCTTTCTTT.

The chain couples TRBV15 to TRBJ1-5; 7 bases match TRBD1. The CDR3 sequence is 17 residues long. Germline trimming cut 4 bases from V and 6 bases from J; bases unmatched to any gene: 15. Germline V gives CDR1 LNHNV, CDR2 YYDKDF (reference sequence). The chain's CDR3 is CATSNPPGVGGIQPQHF. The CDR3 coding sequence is TGTGCCACCAGCAATCCCCCCGGCGTAGGGGGCATTCAGCCCCAGCATTTT. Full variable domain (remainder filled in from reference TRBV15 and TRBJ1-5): DAMVIQNPRYQVTQFGKPVTLSCSQTLNHNVMYWYQQKSSQAPKLLFHYYDKDFNNEADTPDNFQSRRPNTSFCFLDIRSPGLGDTAMYLCATSNPPGVGGIQPQHFGDGTRLSIL.

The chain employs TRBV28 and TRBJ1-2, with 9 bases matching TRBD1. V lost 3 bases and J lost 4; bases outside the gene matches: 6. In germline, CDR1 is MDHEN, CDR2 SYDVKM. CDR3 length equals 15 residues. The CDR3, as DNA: TGTGCCAGCAGTTTGCGGGACAGGGATCTCTATGGCTACACCTTC. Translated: CASSLRDRDLYGYTF.

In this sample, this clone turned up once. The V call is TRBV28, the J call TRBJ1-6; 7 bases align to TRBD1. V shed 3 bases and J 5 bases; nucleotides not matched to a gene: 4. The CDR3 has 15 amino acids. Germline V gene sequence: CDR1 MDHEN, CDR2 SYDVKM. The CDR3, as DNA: TGTGCCAGCAGTTTTCGGCAGGGGGATAATTCACCCCTCCACTTT. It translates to CASSFRQGDNSPLHF.

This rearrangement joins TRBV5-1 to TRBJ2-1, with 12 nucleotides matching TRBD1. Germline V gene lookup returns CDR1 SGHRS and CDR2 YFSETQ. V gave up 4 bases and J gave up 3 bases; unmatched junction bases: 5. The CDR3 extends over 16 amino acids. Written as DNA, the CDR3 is TGCGCCAGCAGCGGGACAGGGGGCCAGGGCTACAATGAGCAGTTCTTC. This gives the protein CASSGTGGQGYNEQFF.

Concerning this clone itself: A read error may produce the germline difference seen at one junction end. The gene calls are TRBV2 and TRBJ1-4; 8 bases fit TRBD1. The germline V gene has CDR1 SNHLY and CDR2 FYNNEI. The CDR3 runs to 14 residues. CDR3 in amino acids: CASREDRVDEKLFF. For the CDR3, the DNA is TGTGCCAGCCGTGAGGACAGGGTTGACGAAAAACTGTTTTTT. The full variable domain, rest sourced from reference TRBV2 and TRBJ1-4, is EPEVTQTPSHQVTQMGQEVILRCVPISNHLYFYWYRQILGQKVEFLVSFYNNEISEKSEIFDDQFSVERPDGSNFTLKIRSTKLEDSAMYFCASREDRVDEKLFFGSGTQLSVL.

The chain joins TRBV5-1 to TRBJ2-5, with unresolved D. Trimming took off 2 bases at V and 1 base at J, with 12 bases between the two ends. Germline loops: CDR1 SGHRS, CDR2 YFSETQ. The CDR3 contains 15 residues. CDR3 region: CASSFGLAPQETQYF. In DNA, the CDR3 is TGCGCCAGCAGCTTCGGGTTGGCCCCCCAAGAGACCCAGTACTTC.

The DNA of the CDR3 is TGTGCCAGCACGGAGTACAATTCACCCCTCCACTTT. Translation gives CASTEYNSPLHF. The rearrangement joins TRBV6-6 to TRBJ1-6; D not resolved. Germline CDR1 and CDR2: MNHNY and SVGAGI (reference sequence). The CDR3 loop spans 12 amino acids. The ends were cut back, 7 bases at V and 7 bases at J, with 8 bases in the middle.